Below, 2 T cell receptor beta chains from the same sample are listed, as sequenced in a study of blood T cell repertoires in COVID-19. Produced via immunoSEQ multiplex PCR; TCRdb's table is partial and in-frame only. Of approximately 100,000 clones in the sample, about nine tenths are singletons; the top ten hold over 12%. The source material was peripheral blood. These receptor sequences come from a middle-aged man with acute or convalescent COVID-19.

This chain links TRBV28 with TRBJ2-5; 11 bases are shared with TRBD1. The V gene end was trimmed by 6 bases and the J gene end by 4 bases; junction bases not matched to a gene: 7. Germline V lookup: CDR1 MDHEN, CDR2 SYDVKM. The CDR3 runs to 15 residues. CDR3 loop: CASSWTGGKSETQYF. The CDR3 coding sequence is TGTGCCAGCAGCTGGACAGGGGGCAAGTCAGAGACCCAGTACTTC.

This chain uses TRBV5-4 with TRBJ1-1; TRBD1 aligns across 12 bases. The CDR3 runs 13 residues. In germline, CDR1 is SGHNT, CDR2 YYREEE (reference sequence). With V trimmed by 3 bases and J by 9 bases, 3 bases remained unmatched. The CDR3 sequence is CASSWDRGRKAFF. The CDR3 region has the DNA TGTGCCAGCAGCTGGGACAGGGGGCGGAAAGCTTTCTTT.